These T cell receptor beta chains were read from a single sample in a study of molecular identifiers for immune sequencing clone quantification. TCRdb reprocessed the PCR reads via MiXCR and lists one record per CDR3 protein. This sample has some 320,000 distinct CDR3 sequences, with roughly 24% found just once. The specimen sequenced was naive CD8+ T cells from blood, with Jurkat cell RNA spiked in. Receptors originate from a human donor in good health. Some libraries in this study had Jurkat cell RNA spiked in. CDR3s include the opening cysteine and the closing phenylalanine or tryptophan. D genes are given only for firm matches. Size tells how often a clone was seen (once, few, many) or the class of an expanded clone, and some rows leave it out.

size,J,D,V,CDR3,DNA
.,TRBJ2-7,.,TRBV12-3/TRBV12-4,CASSFSVTGRSYEQYF,TGTGCCAGCAGTTTTAGTGTCACAGGGCGCTCCTACGAGCAGTACTTC
many,TRBJ1-1,TRBD1,TRBV7-8,CASSLWGTDMNTEAFF,TGTGCCAGCAGCTTATGGGGGACAGACATGAACACTGAAGCTTTCTTT
.,TRBJ2-7,.,TRBV11-2,CASSFFGGPYYEQYF,TGTGCCAGCAGCTTCTTCGGGGGCCCCTACTACGAGCAGTACTTC
many,TRBJ1-5,.,TRBV20-1,CSARGRDGKDQPQHF,TGCAGTGCTAGAGGCCGTGATGGGAAGGATCAGCCCCAGCATTTT
many,TRBJ2-6,.,TRBV2,CALVYPSSGANVLTF,TGTGCCCTTGTTTACCCCTCCTCTGGGGCCAACGTCCTGACTTTC
many,TRBJ2-1,TRBD2,TRBV5-4,CASSLVAGGPGNEQFF,TGTGCCAGCAGCTTGGTAGCGGGGGGGCCGGGGAATGAGCAGTTCTTC
.,TRBJ2-2,TRBD1,TRBV9,CASSPLQGASGELFF,TGTGCCAGCAGCCCCTTACAGGGGGCGTCCGGGGAGCTGTTTTTT
many,TRBJ2-1,.,TRBV7-8,CASSSGLSGEQFF,TGTGCCAGCAGCTCCGGACTATCCGGCGAGCAGTTCTTC
few,TRBJ2-7,.,TRBV4-3,CASSQASRGYEQYF,TGCGCCAGCAGCCAAGCTAGTCGTGGGTACGAGCAGTACTTC
many,TRBJ2-2,TRBD1,TRBV24-1,CATSDFVTGVTGELFF,TGTGCCACCAGTGATTTTGTGACAGGGGTAACCGGGGAGCTGTTTTTT
many,TRBJ2-2,TRBD1,TRBV9,CASSPPGQLTGELFF,TGTGCCAGCAGCCCTCCGGGACAGCTGACCGGGGAGCTGTTTTTT
few,TRBJ2-7,.,TRBV5-1,CASTLDGPYEQYF,TGCGCCAGCACCCTGGACGGGCCCTACGAGCAGTACTTC
.,TRBJ2-7,TRBD1,TRBV7-9,CASSHGQGGYEQHF,TGTGCCAGCAGCCACGGACAGGGGGGGTACGAGCAGCACTTC
many,TRBJ1-1,TRBD1,TRBV6-5,CASSGNRGWTEAFF,TGTGCCAGCAGTGGAAACAGGGGTTGGACTGAAGCTTTCTTT
many,TRBJ2-4,.,TRBV12-3/TRBV12-4,CASSPAGPSPHIQYF,TGTGCCAGCAGCCCTGCGGGCCCATCCCCGCACATTCAGTACTTC
few,TRBJ1-1,.,TRBV11-2,CASSSALTPGGRTEAFF,TGTGCCAGCAGCTCCGCTCTAACGCCCGGGGGTCGGACTGAAGCTTTCTTT
many,TRBJ2-5,.,TRBV6-5,CASSYGFQETQYF,TGTGCCAGCAGTTACGGGTTCCAAGAGACCCAGTACTTC
few,TRBJ1-5,.,TRBV28,CASGLGLRGNQPQHF,TGTGCCAGCGGGTTGGGCCTACGGGGCAATCAGCCCCAGCATTTT
.,TRBJ2-7,.,TRBV13,CASSLEGGQYF,TGTGCCAGCAGCCTGGAGGGCGGGCAGTACTTC
many,TRBJ1-5,TRBD1,TRBV12-5,CASGLGQGWQPQHF,TGTGCTAGTGGTTTGGGACAGGGGTGGCAGCCCCAGCATTTT
few,TRBJ2-2,.,TRBV13,CASSIPTGEGNTGELFF,TGTGCCAGCAGCATCCCGACAGGGGAGGGGAACACCGGGGAGCTGTTTTTT
.,TRBJ1-1,TRBD1,TRBV7-9,CASSAEDRGGEAFF,TGTGCCAGCAGCGCGGAGGACAGGGGTGGTGAAGCTTTCTTT
.,TRBJ2-5,.,TRBV7-9,CASDTSDSPKEIQYF,TGTGCCAGTGATACTTCCGACTCACCGAAAGAGATCCAGTACTTC
.,TRBJ1-1,.,TRBV20-1,CSANMNTEAFF,TGCAGTGCTAACATGAACACTGAAGCTTTCTTT
many,TRBJ1-1,.,TRBV7-9,CASSLDGAGNTEAFF,TGTGCCAGCAGCTTAGACGGGGCAGGAAACACTGAAGCTTTCTTT
many,TRBJ1-1,.,TRBV19,CASRIGGMSNTEAFF,TGTGCCAGTAGGATAGGGGGGATGTCGAACACTGAAGCTTTCTTT
few,TRBJ2-7,.,TRBV27,CASSLISSYEQYF,TGTGCCAGCAGTCTGATCAGCTCCTACGAGCAGTACTTC